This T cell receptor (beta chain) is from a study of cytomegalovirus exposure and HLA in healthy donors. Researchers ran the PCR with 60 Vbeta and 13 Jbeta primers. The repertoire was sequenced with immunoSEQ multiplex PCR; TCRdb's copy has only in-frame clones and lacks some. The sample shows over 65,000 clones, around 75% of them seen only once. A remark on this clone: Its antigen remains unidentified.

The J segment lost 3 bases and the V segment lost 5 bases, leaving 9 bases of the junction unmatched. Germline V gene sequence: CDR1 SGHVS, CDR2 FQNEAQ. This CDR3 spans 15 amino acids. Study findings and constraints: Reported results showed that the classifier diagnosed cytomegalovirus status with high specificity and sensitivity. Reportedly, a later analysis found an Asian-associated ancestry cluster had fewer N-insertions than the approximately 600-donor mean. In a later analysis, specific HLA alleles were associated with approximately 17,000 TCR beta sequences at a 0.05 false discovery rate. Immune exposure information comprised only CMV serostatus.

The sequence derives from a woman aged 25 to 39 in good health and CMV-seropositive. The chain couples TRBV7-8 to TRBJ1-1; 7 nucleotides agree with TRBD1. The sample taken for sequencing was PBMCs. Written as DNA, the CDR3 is TGTGCCAGCAGCCCCAGTCGGGACAGCTACACTGAAGCTTTCTTT. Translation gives CASSPSRDSYTEAFF.